Listed here are 17 T cell receptor beta chains from one sample, sequenced in a study of blood T cell repertoires in COVID-19. Clones were sequenced by immunoSEQ multiplex PCR, and TCRdb holds only the in-frame ones, with some missing. The sample consists of under 140,000 clones, around 89% of them appearing once. Sequenced: peripheral blood. Receptors were obtained from a woman in her 50s with acute or convalescent COVID-19.

This chain links TRBV2 with TRBJ2-2, with 8 bases identical to TRBD2. The CDR3 spans 13 residues. V was clipped by 8 bases and J by 5 bases; unmatched bases: 4. Germline CDR1 is SNHLY and CDR2 is FYNNEI. DNA of the CDR3: TGTGCCAGCCAGCGGGAGCGAACCGGGGAGCTGTTTTTT. Its protein is CASQRERTGELFF.

The genes are TRBV24-1 and TRBJ1-5, with D unclear. Trimming cost V 3 bases and J 4 bases, with 6 bases left between them. The CDR3 contains 13 residues. The germline CDR1 and CDR2 sequences are KGHDR and SFDVKD. CDR3 region: CATSDRRNQPQHF. The DNA of the CDR3 is TGTGCCACCAGTGATAGGAGAAATCAGCCCCAGCATTTT.

The rearrangement links TRBV4-2 to TRBJ2-7, with TRBD1 matching 7 bases. This CDR3 spans 16 amino acids. Unmatched junction bases numbered 12, after V lost 5 bases and J lost 2 bases. Germline V gene data show CDR1 as LGHNA and CDR2 as YNFKEQ. The CDR3: CASSKGTGANTYEQYF. CDR3 DNA: TGTGCCAGCAGCAAGGGAACAGGGGCCAATACCTACGAGCAGTACTTC.

This chain joins TRBV11-3 and TRBJ2-3, with D unclear. This CDR3 contains 12 residues. Germline CDR1 reads SGHNT; CDR2 reads YENEEA. The ends were cut back, 2 bases at V and 4 bases at J, with 4 bases in the middle. CDR3 amino acids: CASSLYPDTQYF. In DNA, the CDR3 is TGTGCCAGCAGCTTATATCCAGATACGCAGTATTTT. Using reference TRBV11-3 and TRBJ2-3 for the parts outside the CDR3, the full variable domain is EAGVVQSPRYKIIEKKQPVAFWCNPISGHNTLYWYLQNLGQGPELLIRYENEEAVDDSQLPKDRFSAERLKGVDSTLKIQPAELGDSAVYLCASSLYPDTQYFGPGTRLTVL.

The V and J genes are TRBV11-2 and TRBJ2-1; D uncertain. There are 13 residues in the CDR3. V was cut by 5 bases and J by 10 bases, with 15 bases left in between. Germline V lookup: CDR1 SGHAT, CDR2 FQNNGV. In nucleotides, the CDR3 is TGTGCCAGCAGCCGCGGAGAAGGATTGGAGCAGTTCTTC. It yields the protein CASSRGEGLEQFF. The complete variable domain, with remaining parts taken from reference TRBV11-2 and TRBJ2-1, reads EAGVAQSPRYKIIEKRQSVAFWCNPISGHATLYWYQQILGQGPKLLIQFQNNGVVDDSQLPKDRFSAERLKGVDSTLKIQPAKLEDSAVYLCASSRGEGLEQFFGPGTRLTVL.

The gene calls are TRBV24-1 and TRBJ2-1, with TRBD2 matching 7 bases. The CDR3 is 16 residues long. J lost 8 bases, V lost 1 base, and 10 bases had no gene match. Germline CDR1 and CDR2: KGHDR and SFDVKD. CDR3 in amino acids: CATSDFHAGVLYEQFF. The CDR3 DNA is TGTGCCACCAGTGATTTCCATGCGGGAGTTCTATATGAGCAGTTCTTC.

The chain links TRBV3-1 (or the pseudogene TRBV3-2) to TRBJ1-4; the D gene is possibly TRBD1 (5 bases). The CDR3 runs 13 residues. Per germline, CDR1 LGHDT and CDR2 YNNKEL (reference sequence). Trimming left V 4 bases short and J 8 bases short, with 11 bases between. The CDR3 protein is CASSLVRGEKLFF. In DNA form, the CDR3 reads TGTGCCAGCAGCCTGGTTAGGGGCGAAAAACTGTTTTTT.

The V gene is TRBV29-1, the J gene TRBJ2-5, with a possible D match to TRBD1 (6 bases). Germline lookup yields CDR1 SQVTM and CDR2 ANQGSEA. The CDR3 consists of 12 residues. V was pared by 6 bases and J by 0 bases, with 8 bases between. Here the CDR3 reads CSVTGNQETQYF. CDR3 nucleotide sequence: TGCAGCGTCACAGGGAACCAAGAGACCCAGTACTTC.

The gene calls are TRBV18 and TRBJ2-1; 11 bases are a match to TRBD2. Germline trimming cut 2 bases from V and 5 bases from J; bases unmatched to any gene: 8. Per germline, CDR1 KGHSH and CDR2 LQKENI. The CDR3 is 17 residues long. For the CDR3, the DNA is TGTGCCAGCTCACCAGCCACTAGCGGGAGATGGGACAATGAGCAGTTCTTC. Encoded protein: CASSPATSGRWDNEQFF.

The chain employs TRBV30 and TRBJ1-1, with TRBD1 matching over 10 bases. V dropped 4 bases and J dropped 0; count of bases not matched to a gene: 8. The CDR3 extends over 16 amino acids. Germline CDR1 reads GTSNPN; CDR2 reads SVGIG (reference sequence). In nucleotides, the CDR3 is TGTGCCTGGAAGGGTCGGACAGGGGGTTTGAACACTGAAGCTTTCTTT. It specifies CAWKGRTGGLNTEAFF.

The chain carries TRBV2 and TRBJ2-7; D gene uncertain. Germline V CDR1 and CDR2: SNHLY, FYNNEI. This CDR3 has 15 amino acids. Between the trimmed V and J ends, which lost 3 bases and 2 bases, there was a span of 14 bases. This CDR3 is CASSDGRQFPYEQYF. CDR3 in DNA: TGTGCCAGCAGTGATGGCAGGCAATTCCCCTACGAGCAGTACTTC.

As regards this clone: A junction end diverges from the germline sequence, so it may reflect a read error. The chain is built from TRBV10-3 and TRBJ2-1; no clear D gene. The CDR3 is 15 residues long. CDR1 and CDR2 (germline): ENHRY, SYGVKD. The CDR3 protein is CAISAARSSYSEQFF. The CDR3 region has the DNA TGTGCCATCAGTGCCGCCAGAAGCTCCTACAGTGAGCAGTTCTTC.

This chain connects TRBV5-1 to TRBJ2-5, with 11 bases aligning to TRBD1. V lost 6 bases and J lost 8; bases outside the gene matches: 12. The CDR3 runs to 15 residues. Germline V CDR1 and CDR2: SGHRS, YFSETQ. CDR3 protein: CASNLGQGGFETQYF. The DNA for the CDR3 is TGCGCCAGCAACCTGGGACAGGGGGGTTTTGAAACCCAGTACTTC.

The rearrangement uses TRBV2 and TRBJ2-1; 7 bases are shared with TRBD2. Looked up from germline, CDR1 is SNHLY and CDR2 is FYNNEI. The CDR3 has 15 amino acids. J gave up 5 bases and V 6 bases, and 10 bases lay outside the gene matches. The CDR3 spells CASSLHRLADNEQFF. The CDR3 DNA follows: TGTGCCAGCAGCCTCCACCGACTAGCCGACAATGAGCAGTTCTTC.

This clone is labeled medium-sized (0.01 to 0.1%). The chain recombines TRBV29-1 with TRBJ2-1; D gene uncertain. The CDR3 runs 11 residues. V lost 4 bases to trimming and J lost 7 bases, with 8 bases between them. Per the germline V gene, CDR1 is SQVTM and CDR2 is ANQGSEA. CDR3 DNA: TGCAGCGTTGTCCTGGAGAATGAGCAGTTCTTC. It translates to CSVVLENEQFF.

This clone was counted a few times. V and J are TRBV18 and TRBJ1-5, with 9 bases aligning to TRBD1. Losses at the gene ends were 2 bases for V and 11 bases for J; bases not matched to a gene: 10. The CDR3 has 15 residues. Looked up from germline, CDR1 is KGHSH and CDR2 is LQKENI. In DNA form, the CDR3 reads TGTGCCAGCTCACCAAAGGGACAGGGACAGATGTCCCAGCATTTT. This encodes CASSPKGQGQMSQHF.

This clone was counted once. This chain uses TRBV6-5 with TRBJ2-3; D unresolved. The CDR3 totals 13 residues. V shed 10 bases and J shed 2 bases, with 13 bases lying between them. The germline CDR1 and CDR2 sequences are MNHEY and SVGAGI. The CDR3 coding sequence is TGTGCCACCTACGCCCAATACACAGATACGCAGTATTTT. It translates to CATYAQYTDTQYF.